The clone carrying this TCR beta chain was picked up one time. These data originate in a study of blood T cell repertoires in COVID-19. Study background: Acute and convalescent COVID-19 specimens originated in the United States, Italy and Spain.

Per the authors' pipeline: Estimates of nucleated cell counts were drawn from the amplification of reference gene primers. TCRdb keeps only in-frame clones here, not all; method: immunoSEQ multiplex PCR. The V and J calls and clone size were taken over from that table, and D and trimming were inferred from the DNA. The data hold 50,000 to 65,000 clones, with 70% to 90% observed a single time. The material sequenced was peripheral blood. The sequence derives from a man aged 40-55 years with acute or convalescent COVID-19.

The chain's CDR3 is CASSQGQVKGGYTF. The CDR3, as DNA: TGTGCCAGCAGCCAAGGACAAGTCAAGGGTGGCTACACCTTC. The chain uses TRBV11-1 and TRBJ1-2, with TRBD1 as a possible D gene (5 bases). This CDR3 comprises 14 residues. The ends were cut back, 5 bases at V and 7 bases at J, with 17 bases in the middle. Germline CDR1 is SGHAT and CDR2 is FQDESV (reference sequence).